The clone carrying this TCR beta chain appeared a few times. From germline, CDR1 is SGHVS and CDR2 FNYEAQ. Trimming removed 5 bases at V and 2 bases at J, with 13 bases between. The length of the CDR3 is 15 residues. The data originate from a study of radiotherapy plus CTLA-4 blockade in lung cancer. Profiled with immunoSEQ multiplex PCR; TCRdb holds only in-frame clones, not every one. The profile shows about 88,000 clones, 72% of them singletons. This receptor was taken from a human donor with non-small cell lung cancer that progressed on radiotherapy plus ipilimumab. The gene calls are TRBV7-6 and TRBJ2-1; possibly TRBD2 for D (6 bases). The sample in question was peripheral blood, obtained from a patient treated with radiotherapy plus ipilimumab. CDR3 sequence reads: CASSARDSAYNEQFF. In nucleotides, the CDR3 is TGTGCCAGCAGCGCTCGGGACTCTGCCTACAATGAGCAGTTCTTC.